This T cell receptor beta chain was recorded in a study of cytomegalovirus exposure and HLA in healthy donors. The primer mix had 60 Vbeta and 13 Jbeta primers. Assay used: immunoSEQ multiplex PCR; TCRdb lists only in-frame clones, some missing. Here the sample spans about 130,000 clones, around 75% being singletons. General study findings and limits: Highly shared variants forming one cluster were likely a sequencing artifact.

Trimming took 4 bases from V and 3 from J; bases not matched to a gene: 4. CDR1 and CDR2 (germline): SGHTA, FQGTGA. The CDR3 has 16 amino acids. As concerns this clone: The antigen is undetermined.

This clonotype originated in a young man in good health and CMV-seronegative. The chain combines TRBV7-3 with TRBJ2-3, with TRBD2 identical over 13 bases. What was sequenced was PBMCs. CDR3 amino acids: CASSSRGLAGTDTQYF. CDR3 bases: TGTGCCAGCAGCTCAAGGGGACTAGCGGGGACAGATACGCAGTATTTT.